This TCR beta chain stems from a study of identical twins. General observations from the study: The study found weaker excess twin sharing in beta out-of-frame sequences.

CDR3 length: 17 residues. Trimming at V came to 3 bases and at J to 0 bases, leaving 5 bases not matched to a gene. The germline V gene has CDR1 KGHSH and CDR2 LQKENI. It was template switching that added a universal primer site, and there were unique molecular identifiers on the cDNA. TCRdb ran MiXCR on the 5' RACE reads and lists one entry per CDR3 protein. The sample records more than 600,000 distinct CDR3 sequences, 15% to 20% being singletons. Concerning this clonotype: Its antigen is as yet unknown.

These data were also filed under a second study, of T cells expressing NK-cell markers. Turning to that study: Whether expanded NKG2C+ T cell clones were HCMV-specific remained unclear.

This receptor was identified in a woman younger than 35 in good health. V gene TRBV18 combines with J gene TRBJ2-7; 13 bases line up with TRBD2. The sample was PBMCs. CDR3 sequence (DNA): TGTGCCAGCTCACCTCAAGGGACTAGCGGGGTCTCCTACGAGCAGTACTTC. Protein sequence: CASSPQGTSGVSYEQYF.